What follows are 4 T cell receptor beta chains derived from one specimen sequenced in a study of blood T cell repertoires in COVID-19. Clones were sequenced by immunoSEQ multiplex PCR, and TCRdb holds only the in-frame ones, with some missing. In the table there are about 350,000 clones, about 90% of which are singletons. The specimen sequenced was PBMCs or T cells enriched from blood (not recorded which). The receptor source for this set is a woman aged 25 to 39 who had been exposed to COVID-19.

This clone was seen once. The chain links TRBV28 to TRBJ2-1; 9 positions match TRBD2. Germline lookup yields CDR1 MDHEN and CDR2 SYDVKM. Losses at the gene ends were 7 bases for V and 7 bases for J; bases not matched to a gene: 11. The CDR3 contains 15 residues. The CDR3 DNA is TGTGCCAGCACCGCGGCGGGAGGGCCGTGGAATGAGCAGTTCTTC. Translating it yields CASTAAGGPWNEQFF. Full variable domain (rest looked up from reference TRBV28 and TRBJ2-1): DVKVTQSSRYLVKRTGEKVFLECVQDMDHENMFWYRQDPGLGLRLIYFSYDVKMKEKGDIPEGYSVSREKKERFSLILESASTNQTSMYLCASTAAGGPWNEQFFGPGTRLTVL.

V and J are TRBV6-1 and TRBJ1-2; no clear D. V was cut by 0 bases and J by 8 bases, with 16 bases left in between. CDR1 is MNHNS, CDR2 SASEGT, per germline. This CDR3 has 15 amino acids. CDR3 residues: CASSEALGGGVGYTF. In DNA form, the CDR3 reads TGTGCCAGCAGTGAAGCGTTGGGCGGCGGGGTGGGCTACACCTTC.

This chain uses TRBV7-9 with TRBJ2-1, with TRBD2 as a possible D gene (6 bases). CDR3 size: 18 residues. V shed 0 bases and J shed 0 bases, with 15 bases lying between them. The germline CDR1 and CDR2 sequences are SEHNR and FQNEAQ (reference sequence). The CDR3 DNA reads as TGTGCCAGCAGCTTAGCGGAGGGGCTACATAGCTCCTACAATGAGCAGTTCTTC. Residues: CASSLAEGLHSSYNEQFF.

The chain joins TRBV5-1 to TRBJ1-1, with 11 bases that match TRBD1. The CDR3 has 13 residues. Germline trimming cut 4 bases from V and 7 bases from J; bases unmatched to any gene: 3. Germline CDR1 and CDR2: SGHRS and YFSETQ. The CDR3 spells CASSAGTGGEAFF. Written as DNA, the CDR3 is TGCGCCAGCAGCGCCGGGACAGGGGGTGAAGCTTTCTTT. The variable domain in full, with the rest retrieved from reference TRBV5-1 and TRBJ1-1, is KAGVTQTPRYLIKTRGQQVTLSCSPISGHRSVSWYQQTPGQGLQFLFEYFSETQRNKGNFPGRFSGRQFSNSRSEMNVSTLELGDSALYLCASSAGTGGEAFFGQGTRLTVV.